What follows are 10 T cell receptor beta chains derived from one specimen sequenced in a study of blood T cell repertoires in COVID-19. Sequencing used immunoSEQ multiplex PCR; TCRdb keeps in-frame clones, though not all of them. The sample holds about 250,000 clones, 70% to 90% seen once. The sequencing sample was made of peripheral blood. These receptors were taken from a man aged 50 to 60 with active or convalescent COVID-19.

The table lists this clone with a few counts. J is TRBJ2-7 and V is TRBV18; 7 nucleotides line up with TRBD2. Germline lookup yields CDR1 KGHSH and CDR2 LQKENI. This CDR3 region has 15 residues. Trimming took 3 bases from V and 7 from J; bases not matched to a gene: 12. CDR3 loop: CASSPSEGGPREQYF. The CDR3, as DNA: TGTGCCAGCTCACCGAGTGAGGGAGGGCCGAGGGAGCAGTACTTC.

The chain combines TRBV4-1 with TRBJ1-2, with D possibly TRBD1 on 5 matching bases. From germline, CDR1 is MGHRA and CDR2 YSYEKL. This CDR3 contains 13 residues. V was shortened by 4 bases and J by 6 bases, with 12 bases between the two germline ends. The CDR3 DNA follows: TGCGCCAGCAGCCTACAGGAAAACGATGGCTACACCTTC. It yields the protein CASSLQENDGYTF.

The chain employs TRBV3-1 (or the pseudogene TRBV3-2) and TRBJ1-1; D remains ambiguous. This CDR3 comprises 14 residues. Germline V gene lookup returns CDR1 LGHDT and CDR2 YNNKEL (reference sequence). Trimming removed 2 bases from V and 0 bases from J, with 7 bases in between. The CDR3 nucleotides read TGTGCCAGCAGCCAAATCGGTTTGAACACTGAAGCTTTCTTT. Translating it yields CASSQIGLNTEAFF.

This clone was detected once. This chain connects TRBV28 to TRBJ2-7, with 8 bases fitting TRBD1. Germline trimming cut 7 bases from V and 5 bases from J; bases unmatched to any gene: 7. CDR1 MDHEN and CDR2 SYDVKM come from the germline V gene. The CDR3 totals 13 residues. CDR3 nucleotides: TGTGCCAGCACCCCGCAGGGGGCCCACGAGCAGTACTTC. Amino acid sequence: CASTPQGAHEQYF.

V gene TRBV5-1 combines with J gene TRBJ2-7; 9 nucleotides line up with TRBD1. The CDR3 consists of 14 residues. The junction had 6 bases not matched to a gene; V was cut back by 4 bases and J by 4 bases. CDR1 is SGHRS and CDR2 is YFSETQ in the germline V gene. The CDR3 loop is CASSAGQGGYEQYF. CDR3 nucleotides: TGCGCCAGCAGCGCGGGACAGGGCGGGTACGAGCAGTACTTC.

J is TRBJ1-4 and V is TRBV15; D is unclear. The V gene's germline CDR1 is LNHNV and CDR2 YYDKDF (reference sequence). Trimming shortened V by 5 bases and J by 3 bases, and 16 bases separated the two germline ends. The CDR3 covers 16 residues. The CDR3 DNA follows: TGTGCCACCAGCCGAGGAGGAAGAGACGCTAATGAAAAACTGTTTTTT. Translating it yields CATSRGGRDANEKLFF.

In its sample, this clone was seen a few times. The J gene is TRBJ1-5, the V gene TRBV6-5; D perhaps matches TRBD1 (5 bases). The CDR3 is 13 amino acids. Germline V CDR1 and CDR2: MNHEY, SVGAGI. With 8 bases removed from V and 3 bases from J, the gap between germline ends came to 11 bases. CDR3 in amino acids: CASLTDPNQPQHF. DNA of the CDR3: TGTGCCAGCCTGACAGATCCCAATCAGCCCCAGCATTTT.

This clone was counted only a few times. V gene TRBV29-1 combines with J gene TRBJ1-3; possible D gene TRBD1, 5 bases. Trimming pared 4 bases from V and 4 bases from J, leaving 11 bases between. This CDR3 has 13 residues. Germline V gene lookup returns CDR1 SQVTM and CDR2 ANQGSEA. DNA of the CDR3: TGCAGCGTTGTTGGACAAGGGGGAAACACCATATATTTT. This encodes CSVVGQGGNTIYF.

This chain joins TRBV4-3 and TRBJ2-2; tentative D call: TRBD2 (5 bases). The CDR3 is made up of 16 amino acids. V lost 4 bases and J lost 2, with 14 bases in between. Germline V gene data show CDR1 as LGHNA and CDR2 as YSLEER. The CDR3 sequence is CASSLSPGTNTGELFF. In DNA form, the CDR3 reads TGCGCCAGCAGCCTGTCCCCGGGAACAAACACCGGGGAGCTGTTTTTT.

The chain is built from TRBV7-9 and TRBJ2-5, with 7 bases matching TRBD2. The V gene end was trimmed by 5 bases and the J gene end by 5 bases; junction bases not matched to a gene: 8. The CDR3 runs to 14 residues. The germline CDR1 and CDR2 sequences are SEHNR and FQNEAQ (reference sequence). The CDR3 DNA reads TGTGCCAGCAGCGGGGGAGGGTTCGTGGAGACCCAGTACTTC. Translating gives CASSGGGFVETQYF.